This T cell receptor (beta chain) was observed in a study of T cells in Graves' hyperthyroidism and ophthalmopathy. For Graves' hyperthyroidism to be stable, ophthalmopathy could not progress within 18 months. These patients, aged 18 to 65, had recently diagnosed hyperthyroidism lasting under 2 months. Diagnoses were made from clinical symptoms, serum measures (thyroxine and TRAb), thyroid ultrasound and orbital computed tomography. The CDR3 length is 13 residues. Germline CDR1 reads LNHNV; CDR2 reads YYDKDF (reference sequence). TCR beta CDR3 regions were amplified from RNA transcripts. The HTBI primer set drove a first-round RT-PCR of the TCR CDR3. One entry per CDR3 protein, called by TCRdb with MiXCR from the multiplex PCR reads. Of roughly 840,000 distinct CDR3 sequences listed, about 38% are singletons.

This chain joins TRBV15 and TRBJ2-5; the match to TRBD2 covers 13 bases. This TCR derives from a man younger than 35 with Graves' hyperthyroidism. The sample comprised blood. In nucleotides, the CDR3 is TGTGCTAGAGGGACTAGCGGGACAGAGACCCAGTACTTC. Its translation is CARGTSGTETQYF.